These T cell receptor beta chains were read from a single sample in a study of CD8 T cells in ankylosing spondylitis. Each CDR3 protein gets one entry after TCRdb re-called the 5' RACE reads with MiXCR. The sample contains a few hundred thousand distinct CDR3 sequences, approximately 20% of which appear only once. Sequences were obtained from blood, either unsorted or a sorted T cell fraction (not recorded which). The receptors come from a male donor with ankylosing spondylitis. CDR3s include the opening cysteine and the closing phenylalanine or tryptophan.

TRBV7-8 CASSLLGGQPNMNTEAFF
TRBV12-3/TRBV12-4 CASSGTASNYGYTF
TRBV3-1 CASSPGVAGALEQYF
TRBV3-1 CASSLRGLPLDTQYF
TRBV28 CASSLIYRDIESYTF
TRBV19 CASSILGQGRETQYF
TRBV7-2 CASSLVLAGTTTQYF
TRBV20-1 CSASSPVSTTEQYF
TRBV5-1 CASTPGRGPNTEAFF
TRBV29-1 CSVGMGGNSPLHF
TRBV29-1 CSVGGPPEGYEQYF
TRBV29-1 CSVSTLWGGSTEAFF
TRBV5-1 CASSLVAGGAETQYF
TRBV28 CASSAGPNKNIQYF
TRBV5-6 CASSSTGGTGNTIYF
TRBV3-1 CASSHLAGARNEQFF
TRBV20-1 CSARSTGELFF
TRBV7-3 CASSLSGVSNEQFF
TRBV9 CASSGPGLYNEQFF
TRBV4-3 CASSHPGLEQYF
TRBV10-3 CATAPLGSNQPQHF
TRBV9 CASSMDGGESSYEQYF
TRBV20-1 CSALQGGSSYEQYF
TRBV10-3 CAISESWGAMNTEAFF
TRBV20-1 CSARDAGRSSNQPQHF
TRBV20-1 CSARGSGTGYSPLHF
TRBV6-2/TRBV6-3 CASSYPDTPIQYF
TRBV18 CASSLPSGRPYEQYF
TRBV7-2 CASSLQSGTISDTQYF
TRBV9 CASSPPGDAYEQYF
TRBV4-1 CASSQRSFQETQYF
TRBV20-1 CSARDPRDSLKNFF
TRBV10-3 CAISQQVNYEQYF
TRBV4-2 CASSQGGGDTDTQYF
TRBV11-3 CASSSGLAGEIQETQYF
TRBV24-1 CATSDSAGRGSYNEQFF
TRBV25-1 CASSDALAGVYNEQFF
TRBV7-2 CASSPSGDRGYEQYF
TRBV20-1 CSASGGFAGSEQYF
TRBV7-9 CASSLQGSPLHF
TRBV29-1 CSVIKSGSYEQYF
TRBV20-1 CSASRRVGNQPQHF
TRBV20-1 CSARAFGGYNEQFF
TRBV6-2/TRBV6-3 CASKTGLAPTYEQYF
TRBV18 CASSPRNTGGSGNTEAFF
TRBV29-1 CSVARGGQNTEAFF
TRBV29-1 CSVAPGWGTDTQYF
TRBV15 CATSVQGSSSEQYF
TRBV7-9 CASSYRQGHTDTQYF